This T cell receptor beta chain was observed in a study of T-cell reconstitution after alpha-beta-depleted transplantation in children. Findings and limits, study-wide: T-cell counts and diversity at one year following transplant were attributed mainly to newly produced T cells.

As for this clonotype: The antigen is not known.

The CDR3 runs to 12 residues. V shed 2 bases and J shed 12 bases, with 13 bases lying between them. Germline V lookup: CDR1 MNHEY, CDR2 SVGEGT. The library targeted TCRbeta and was prepared with unique molecular identifiers. TCRdb recomputed calls from the PCR reads with MiXCR, one row per CDR3 protein. The table shows hundreds of thousands of distinct CDR3 sequences, with roughly 13% occurring only once. This clonotype was sampled from a male patient younger than 18 who had a stem cell transplant for acute myeloid leukemia, so the T cells may come from the graft donor. J is TRBJ1-2 and V is TRBV6-2 or TRBV6-3, with no clear D. This specimen consisted of PBMCs, mostly from graft donor cells, obtained 360 days after TCRalphabeta/CD19-depleted stem cell transplant. As DNA, the CDR3 is TGTGCCAGCAGTTACCGTCTTGGGGTTGACACCTTC. It is translated as CASSYRLGVDTF.